The clone carrying this T cell receptor beta chain occurred many times. Its antigen remains unidentified. The sample is drawn from a study of T-cell reconstitution after alpha-beta-depleted transplantation in children. Study findings and constraints: When one year had passed after transplant, most T-cell counts and diversity came from newly produced T cells. Recipient T cells and thymic progenitors that survived gave rise to the high TCRbeta diversity observed at day 60 in some patients. Alpha-beta T cells about two months after transplant reportedly derived from several hundred expanded graft clones.

Unique molecular identifiers tagged the TCRbeta library. Each CDR3 protein gets one entry after TCRdb re-called the PCR reads with MiXCR. This table holds 280,000 or so distinct CDR3 sequences, 11% found once. The specimen was peripheral blood, collected 180 days after TCRalphabeta/CD19-depleted stem cell transplant. This clonotype was sampled from a male patient aged 2-9 years who had a stem cell transplant for chronic granulomatous disease, so the T cells may come from the graft donor.

The chain's CDR3 is CSARMTGLSGANVLTF. The CDR3 DNA follows: TGCAGTGCTAGGATGACAGGGCTCTCTGGGGCCAACGTCCTGACTTTC. This chain uses TRBV20-1 with TRBJ2-6, with 7 nucleotides matching TRBD1. The CDR3 loop spans 16 amino acids. Germline V CDR1 and CDR2: DFQATT, SNEGSKA (reference sequence). Trimming removed 3 bases from V and 0 bases from J; junction bases left unmatched: 5.